This T cell receptor (beta chain) comes out of a study of vaccination and CD4 T cells after COVID-19. For this clonotype: As yet, its antigen is unknown.

Treatment in this sample: roughly ten-day PBMC culture with coronavirus spike peptide pools or control peptides (ViraFEST assay). Sequenced with the Oncomine TCR Beta short-read assay was DNA taken from cultured CD4+ T cells. Via MiXCR, TCRdb re-called the PCR reads, giving one row per CDR3 protein. The sample has about 18,000 distinct CDR3 sequences; around 60% are singletons. Germline V gene lookup returns CDR1 MNHEY and CDR2 SVGAGI. The V gene end was trimmed by 2 bases and the J gene end by 4 bases; junction bases not matched to a gene: 7. This CDR3 contains 16 residues. The V and J genes are TRBV6-5 and TRBJ2-3, with TRBD1 matching over 9 bases. The sequence derives from a human donor who had recovered from COVID-19. Sequences were derived from CD4+ T cells from blood, cultured in vitro, sampled before SARS-CoV-2 vaccination. In DNA form, the CDR3 reads TGTGCCAGCAGTTACCCGGACAGGGGAGGGCCAGATACGCAGTATTTT. It is translated as CASSYPDRGGPDTQYF.